This entry lists 14 T cell receptor beta chains sequenced from one sample in a study of T-cell reconstitution after alpha-beta-depleted transplantation in children. This sample's TCRbeta library carried unique molecular identifier barcodes. TCRdb ran MiXCR on the PCR reads and lists one entry per CDR3 protein. The sample lists around 530,000 distinct CDR3 sequences; about 31% were seen once. This sample comprised PBMCs from the stem cell graft donor, obtained from the stem cell graft. The receptors were gathered from a human donor who donated a stem cell graft to a child with aplastic anemia.

The chain links TRBV25-1 to TRBJ2-1, with D unclear. The germline V gene has CDR1 MGHDK and CDR2 SYGVNS. Between the trimmed V and J ends, which lost 2 bases and 7 bases, there was a span of 21 bases. The CDR3 consists of 17 residues. CDR3 bases: TGTGCCAGCAGTGAAGGGTACGGTCTCCGAGGTGAGAATGAGCAGTTCTTC. Its protein product is CASSEGYGLRGENEQFF.

The gene calls are TRBV5-1 and TRBJ1-1; the D gene is possibly TRBD1 (6 bases). Germline CDR1 reads SGHRS; CDR2 reads YFSETQ. Trimming took 4 bases from V and 2 from J, leaving 21 bases between them. The CDR3 extends over 17 amino acids. The chain's CDR3 is CASSRGQGPRGNTEAFF. The CDR3 nucleotides are TGCGCCAGCAGCCGGGGGCAGGGTCCTCGGGGTAACACTGAAGCTTTCTTT.

This clonotype occurred a few times. The rearrangement links TRBV11-3 to TRBJ2-1; no clear D gene. From germline, CDR1 is SGHNT and CDR2 YENEEA. The length of the CDR3 is 12 residues. The V end lost 5 bases, the J end lost 9 bases, and 11 bases lay between the germline ends. CDR3 DNA: TGTGCCAGCAGCCGTAACCCGACTGAGCAGTTCTTC. This translates into CASSRNPTEQFF.

This chain links TRBV20-1 with TRBJ1-2, with no clear D. Between the trimmed V and J ends, which lost 6 bases and 2 bases, there was a span of 19 bases. Germline values: CDR1 DFQATT, CDR2 SNEGSKA (reference sequence). The CDR3 consists of 15 residues. The CDR3 bases are TGCAGTGCGATTACAATCGGACGGGAGAACTATGGCTACACCTTC. Its protein product is CSAITIGRENYGYTF.

The rearrangement links TRBV20-1 to TRBJ2-1, with 13 bases identical to TRBD2. The J segment lost 2 bases and the V segment lost 1 base, leaving 5 bases of the junction unmatched. The CDR3 consists of 17 residues. In germline, CDR1 is DFQATT, CDR2 SNEGSKA (reference sequence). Here the CDR3 reads CSARGGLAGLTYNEQFF. CDR3 DNA: TGCAGTGCTAGAGGGGGACTAGCGGGGTTGACCTACAATGAGCAGTTCTTC.

The CDR3 DNA is TGTGCCAGCTCACCACGGGCGAGGAACACCGGGGAGCTGTTTTTT. Protein sequence: CASSPRARNTGELFF. V usage is TRBV18 and J usage is TRBJ2-2; no firm D call. The CDR3 spans 15 residues. Germline CDR1 is KGHSH and CDR2 is LQKENI. V lost 1 base and J 1 base, leaving 7 bases between the germline ends.

This chain joins TRBV5-1 and TRBJ2-7, with 8 nucleotides matching TRBD1. Looked up from germline, CDR1 is SGHRS and CDR2 is YFSETQ. The ends lost 5 bases at V and 5 bases at J; junction bases unmatched: 12. The CDR3 consists of 15 residues. CDR3 loop: CASSSIRTGIHEQYF. DNA for the CDR3: TGCGCCAGCAGTTCTATAAGGACAGGGATCCACGAGCAGTACTTC.

This clonotype was observed a few times. The V and J genes are TRBV6-1 and TRBJ2-7, with 7 bases lining up with TRBD2. Germline V gives CDR1 MNHNS, CDR2 SASEGT. Trimming took 2 bases from V and 3 from J; bases not matched to a gene: 7. There are 15 residues in the CDR3. CDR3: CASSEWASGSYEQYV. As DNA, the CDR3 is TGTGCCAGCAGTGAATGGGCTAGCGGAAGCTACGAGCAGTACGTC.

The chain employs TRBV20-1 and TRBJ1-1; D is uncertain. Germline CDR1 DFQATT, CDR2 SNEGSKA (reference sequence). V was cut by 0 bases and J by 0 bases, with 11 bases left in between. CDR3 size: 15 residues. The CDR3 DNA reads as TGCAGTGCTAGAGATAAAGGCAACATGAACACTGAAGCTTTCTTT. Its translation is CSARDKGNMNTEAFF.

This chain uses TRBV29-1 with TRBJ2-5; 8 bases are shared with TRBD2. Germline lookup yields CDR1 SQVTM and CDR2 ANQGSEA. The CDR3 contains 18 residues. The V and J ends lost 0 bases and 4 bases, in that order; junction bases with no gene match: 16. DNA for the CDR3: TGCAGCGTTGAAGATTTTGTCACAAAAAGCGGGAGTGGAGAGACCCAGTACTTC. As protein: CSVEDFVTKSGSGETQYF. Together with reference TRBV29-1 and TRBJ2-5, the CDR3 gives the full variable domain: SAVISQKPSRDICQRGTSLTIQCQVDSQVTMMFWYRQQPGQSLTLIATANQGSEATYESGFVIDKFPISRPNLTFSTLTVSNMSPEDSSIYLCSVEDFVTKSGSGETQYFGPGTRLLVL.

The chain carries TRBV5-5 and TRBJ1-2; D unclear. The CDR3 is 15 residues long. Trimming pared 4 bases from V and 4 bases from J, leaving 17 bases between. The germline V gene has CDR1 SGHKS and CDR2 YYEKEE (reference sequence). The CDR3 sequence is CASSLTGGRGYGYTF. CDR3 nucleotides: TGTGCCAGCAGCCTAACGGGCGGACGGGGCTATGGCTACACCTTC.

The rearrangement links TRBV20-1 to TRBJ2-1, with D unclear. V gave up 6 bases and J gave up 0 bases, with 12 bases separating them. Germline lookup yields CDR1 DFQATT and CDR2 SNEGSKA (reference sequence). The CDR3 has 14 amino acids. The CDR3 loop reads CSAPGPSSYNEQFF. The CDR3 DNA reads as TGCAGTGCCCCAGGACCAAGCTCCTACAATGAGCAGTTCTTC.

V usage is TRBV5-1 and J usage is TRBJ1-1; D is undetermined. Trimming took 0 bases from V and 0 from J, leaving 9 bases between them. The CDR3 has 15 amino acids. In germline, CDR1 is SGHRS, CDR2 YFSETQ. The CDR3 sequence: CASSLEGPMNTEAFF. The CDR3 bases are TGCGCCAGCAGCTTGGAGGGCCCGATGAACACTGAAGCTTTCTTT. Full variable domain (outside the CDR3, taken from reference TRBV5-1 and TRBJ1-1): KAGVTQTPRYLIKTRGQQVTLSCSPISGHRSVSWYQQTPGQGLQFLFEYFSETQRNKGNFPGRFSGRQFSNSRSEMNVSTLELGDSALYLCASSLEGPMNTEAFFGQGTRLTVV.

This clonotype was seen a single time. V gene TRBV20-1 combines with J gene TRBJ2-1; D uncertain. This CDR3 contains 13 residues. Germline V gene sequence: CDR1 DFQATT, CDR2 SNEGSKA (reference sequence). Trimming removed 5 bases at V and 2 bases at J, with 10 bases between. The CDR3 nucleotides are TGCAGTGCTTCACGGCAAACCTACAATGAGCAGTTCTTC. Amino acids: CSASRQTYNEQFF.